What follows are 27 T cell receptor beta chains derived from one specimen sequenced in a study of T cell changes during pregnancy in multiple sclerosis (dated by TCRdb to between 2018 and 2021). Library generation was performed with the immunoSEQ multiplex PCR assay. Entries here come from immuneACCESS through TCRdb and include only in-frame sequences with V and J called. Some clones fail to appear in such tables; in the studies checked, an unresolved V gene covers under half of the shortfall, and the cause of the remainder is unknown. Counted in this sample were some 20,000 clones; about 85% of them appeared once. Roughly 7% of the sample is held by the ten biggest clonotypes. Material: CD8+ T cells from peripheral blood mononuclear cells, obtained in the third trimester of pregnancy. The receptors here all came from a female donor in good health, enrolled as a control in a pregnancy study.

The chain has TRBV13 and TRBJ2-5; the match to TRBD2 covers 14 bases. CDR1 PRHDT and CDR2 FYEKMQ come from the germline V gene (reference sequence). V dropped 3 bases and J dropped 4; count of bases not matched to a gene: 1. The CDR3 runs 15 residues. The CDR3 nucleotides read TGTGCCAGCAGCTTGGGGACTAGCGGGGGAGAGACCCAGTACTTC. Translating it yields CASSLGTSGGETQYF.

The J gene is TRBJ2-7, the V gene TRBV5-1, with 8 bases identical to TRBD2. The CDR3 totals 13 residues. CDR1 and CDR2 from the germline V gene are SGHRS and YFSETQ. The V gene end was trimmed by 5 bases and the J gene end by 3 bases; junction bases not matched to a gene: 4. The CDR3 DNA sequence: TGCGCCAGCAGGGATAGCGGGGACTACGAGCAGTACTTC. Amino acids: CASRDSGDYEQYF.

This chain connects TRBV4-1 to TRBJ2-1, with D perhaps matching TRBD2 (6 bases). In germline, CDR1 is MGHRA, CDR2 YSYEKL. The V and J ends lost 1 base and 7 bases respectively, with 14 bases between them. The CDR3 is made up of 15 amino acids. In nucleotides, the CDR3 is TGCGCCAGCAGCCAAGTTATGGGGGGTGTAAATGAGCAGTTCTTC. Amino acid sequence: CASSQVMGGVNEQFF.

The genes are TRBV11-2 and TRBJ2-7, with a possible D match to TRBD2 (5 bases). The CDR3 covers 15 residues. Trimming cost V 0 bases and J 4 bases, with 13 bases left between them. Per germline, CDR1 SGHAT and CDR2 FQNNGV. CDR3 DNA sequence: TGTGCCAGCAGCTTAGATGCGGGTTTAGGGTACGAGCAGTACTTC. Encoded protein: CASSLDAGLGYEQYF. The full variable domain, with the rest looked up from reference TRBV11-2 and TRBJ2-7, is EAGVAQSPRYKIIEKRQSVAFWCNPISGHATLYWYQQILGQGPKLLIQFQNNGVVDDSQLPKDRFSAERLKGVDSTLKIQPAKLEDSAVYLCASSLDAGLGYEQYFGPGTRLTVT.

V is TRBV7-8 and J is TRBJ1-5; perhaps TRBD1 as D (5 bases). CDR3 length equals 15 residues. The germline V and J ends were trimmed by 6 bases and 3 bases, with 15 bases remaining between them. Germline lookup yields CDR1 SGHVS and CDR2 FQNEAQ. CDR3 sequence: CASRAGSGANQPQHF. The CDR3 DNA reads TGTGCCAGCAGGGCCGGGAGCGGGGCCAATCAGCCCCAGCATTTT.

This chain links TRBV5-1 with TRBJ2-1; no reliable D call. Germline values: CDR1 SGHRS, CDR2 YFSETQ. The CDR3 spans 14 residues. Trimming cost V 0 bases and J 0 bases, with 4 bases left between them. The CDR3 DNA follows: TGCGCCAGCAGCTTGGCCAGCTCCTACAATGAGCAGTTCTTC. It encodes CASSLASSYNEQFF.

This chain links TRBV6-5 with TRBJ2-2, with 7 bases matching TRBD2. The trim removed 2 bases at V and 6 bases at J, leaving 3 bases unmatched. Germline CDR1 and CDR2: MNHEY and SVGAGI. The CDR3 covers 14 residues. The CDR3 region is CASSYGEGSGELFF. The CDR3 DNA sequence: TGTGCCAGCAGTTACGGGGAGGGATCCGGGGAGCTGTTTTTT.

The chain combines TRBV7-9 with TRBJ2-7, with 12 bases fitting TRBD2. CDR1 and CDR2 from the germline V gene are SEHNR and FQNEAQ (reference sequence). This CDR3 is built from 15 residues. V lost 4 bases and J lost 2; bases outside the gene matches: 3. CDR3 DNA sequence: TGTGCCAGCAGCTCCCGACTAGCGGGAGCCTACGAGCAGTACTTC. Its protein product is CASSSRLAGAYEQYF.

A single count supports this clone. J is TRBJ2-7 and V is TRBV7-8, with 9 bases lining up with TRBD1. This CDR3 spans 15 amino acids. The V gene's germline CDR1 is SGHVS and CDR2 FQNEAQ. V lost 4 bases to trimming and J lost 2 bases; unmatched junction nucleotides: 6. CDR3 sequence (DNA): TGTGCCAGCAGCTCCCGGGACAGGGCAACCTACGAGCAGTACTTC. Encoded protein: CASSSRDRATYEQYF.

V gene TRBV10-3 combines with J gene TRBJ2-3; D gene ambiguous. Germline V lookup: CDR1 ENHRY, CDR2 SYGVKD. V shed 11 bases and J shed 0 bases, with 9 bases lying between them. CDR3 length equals 12 residues. The CDR3 region is CALGPSTDTQYF. The CDR3 DNA sequence: TGTGCCCTCGGTCCCAGCACAGATACGCAGTATTTT.

This clone was seen a few times. This chain joins TRBV7-9 and TRBJ1-1; D possibly corresponds to TRBD1 (6 bases). This CDR3 contains 14 residues. Germline V gene data show CDR1 as SEHNR and CDR2 as FQNEAQ (reference sequence). The V end was cut by 5 bases, the J end by 1 base, with 11 bases between. The CDR3 nucleotides read TGTGCCAGCAGCATAACGGACAGGAACACTGAAGCTTTCTTT. Residues: CASSITDRNTEAFF.

This rearrangement joins TRBV25-1 to TRBJ2-1; 7 bases fit TRBD2. This CDR3 comprises 15 residues. V lost 2 bases and J lost 8; bases outside the gene matches: 9. Germline values: CDR1 MGHDK, CDR2 SYGVNS. The CDR3 bases are TGTGCCAGCAGTGAACTTGGCGGGAGCTTATATGAGCAGTTCTTC. Encoded protein: CASSELGGSLYEQFF.

The rearrangement uses TRBV4-1 and TRBJ2-3; TRBD2 matches at 10 bases. Germline CDR1 is MGHRA and CDR2 is YSYEKL. There are 16 residues in the CDR3. V trimming: 0 bases; J trimming: 5 bases; junction bases outside the gene matches: 5. This CDR3 is CASSQEAGGPGDTQYF. The DNA for the CDR3 is TGCGCCAGCAGCCAAGAAGCGGGGGGGCCTGGAGATACGCAGTATTTT.

V gene TRBV2 combines with J gene TRBJ2-7, with TRBD1 matching 10 bases. In germline, CDR1 is SNHLY, CDR2 FYNNEI. The CDR3 contains 16 residues. J was trimmed by 1 base and V by 6 bases; bases with no gene match: 9. The CDR3 loop reads CASRDRPGQGSYEQYF. The CDR3 DNA follows: TGTGCCAGCAGAGATAGACCGGGACAGGGGTCCTACGAGCAGTACTTC.

This clone was seen only once. CDR3 loop: CASRPRVGLWNTEAFF. CDR3 sequence (DNA): TGCGCCAGCAGACCACGGGTCGGGTTATGGAACACTGAAGCTTTCTTT. This chain links TRBV5-1 with TRBJ1-1; D is ambiguous. Germline CDR1 reads SGHRS; CDR2 reads YFSETQ. V shed 5 bases and J shed 1 base, with 18 bases lying between them. This CDR3 region has 16 residues.

V is TRBV28 and J is TRBJ2-7, with TRBD1 as a possible D gene (7 bases). The CDR3 consists of 15 residues. V was shortened by 3 bases and J by 0 bases, with 12 bases between the two germline ends. From germline, CDR1 is MDHEN and CDR2 SYDVKM. The CDR3 bases are TGTGCCAGCAGTTTCCAGGGGGGAGTCTCCTACGAGCAGTACTTC. Its translation: CASSFQGGVSYEQYF. The whole variable domain, remainder taken from reference TRBV28 and TRBJ2-7, is DVKVTQSSRYLVKRTGEKVFLECVQDMDHENMFWYRQDPGLGLRLIYFSYDVKMKEKGDIPEGYSVSREKKERFSLILESASTNQTSMYLCASSFQGGVSYEQYFGPGTRLTVT.

Comment on this clone: Additional DNA sequences in this sample encode the identical CDR3. This sequence joins TRBV6-5 and TRBJ2-7; 10 bases fit TRBD1. V trimming: 6 bases; J trimming: 3 bases; junction bases outside the gene matches: 5. Germline V gives CDR1 MNHEY, CDR2 SVGAGI. The CDR3 has 14 amino acids. The chain's CDR3 is CASSPGTGVYEQYF. DNA of the CDR3: TGTGCCAGCAGCCCCGGGACAGGGGTCTACGAGCAGTACTTC.

The J gene is TRBJ2-3, the V gene TRBV6-4; 8 nucleotides line up with TRBD2. The V and J ends lost 4 bases and 5 bases, in that order; junction bases with no gene match: 8. The CDR3 extends over 15 amino acids. CDR1 and CDR2 (germline): MRHNA, SNTAGT. The DNA for the CDR3 is TGTGCCAGCAGTGCAGGAGCGGGAGTTAGAGATACGCAGTATTTT. Translating it yields CASSAGAGVRDTQYF.

The V gene is TRBV4-2, the J gene TRBJ2-3; the D gene is possibly TRBD2 (6 bases). Per the germline V gene, CDR1 is LGHNA and CDR2 is YNFKEQ. This CDR3 region has 17 residues. The V end lost 5 bases, the J end lost 2 bases, and 20 bases lay between the germline ends. CDR3 DNA sequence: TGTGCCAGCAGCGTGGGGGGTCGGGGTAGTTTCACAGATACGCAGTATTTT. Translated: CASSVGGRGSFTDTQYF.

The rearrangement links TRBV11-3 to TRBJ2-1; TRBD2 matches at 9 bases. The length of the CDR3 is 16 residues. Germline loops: CDR1 SGHNT, CDR2 YENEEA. Germline trimming cut 2 bases from V and 8 bases from J; bases unmatched to any gene: 10. In nucleotides, the CDR3 is TGTGCCAGCAGCTTACGGTTTAGCGGGAGTCTTGATGAGCAGTTCTTC. It specifies CASSLRFSGSLDEQFF.

Of note for this clone: The sample contains more than one DNA sequence encoding this CDR3. The genes are TRBV29-1 and TRBJ2-2; 7 positions match TRBD2. CDR3 length equals 13 residues. V was clipped by 4 bases and J by 2 bases; unmatched bases: 1. CDR1 is SQVTM and CDR2 is ANQGSEA in the germline V gene. This chain's CDR3 is CSVGGGNTGELFF. The CDR3 DNA reads TGCAGCGTTGGGGGGGGAAACACCGGGGAGCTGTTTTTT.

V usage is TRBV30 and J usage is TRBJ1-4, with D maybe TRBD1 (6 bases). The CDR3 spans 14 residues. The V gene lost 4 bases and the J gene lost 3 bases, with 12 bases spanning the gap. CDR1 is GTSNPN and CDR2 is SVGIG in the germline V gene (reference sequence). The CDR3 DNA sequence: TGTGCCTGGAACCTACAGGGAGCTAATGAAAAACTGTTTTTT. Translated: CAWNLQGANEKLFF.

V gene TRBV9 combines with J gene TRBJ1-6; D may be TRBD1 (6 bases). Trimming took off 0 bases at V and 0 bases at J, with 13 bases between the two ends. The CDR3 is made up of 18 amino acids. CDR1 is SGDLS, CDR2 YYNGEE, per germline. The CDR3 DNA follows: TGTGCCAGCAGCGTAGGGACAGCTCCAAGCTCCTATAATTCACCCCTCCACTTT. This sequence encodes CASSVGTAPSSYNSPLHF.

V is TRBV14 and J is TRBJ2-7, with D possibly being TRBD2 (5 bases). Germline CDR1 and CDR2: SGHDN and FVKESK. The CDR3 runs 14 residues. V dropped 3 bases and J dropped 3 bases, with 12 bases sitting between them. CDR3 sequence: CASSHASSDYEQYF. The CDR3 nucleotides read TGTGCCAGCAGCCACGCTAGCTCAGACTACGAGCAGTACTTC.

V is TRBV7-9 and J is TRBJ2-5; TRBD2 is a possible D gene (5 bases). Germline V lookup: CDR1 SEHNR, CDR2 FQNEAQ (reference sequence). The V and J ends lost 5 bases and 3 bases respectively, with 16 bases between them. This CDR3 is 15 amino acids long. CDR3 DNA: TGTGCCAGCAGCCCTAGGGTCCGGACTGAAGAGACCCAGTACTTC. Translated, it gives CASSPRVRTEETQYF.

The rearrangement uses TRBV9 and TRBJ2-3, with no clear D. In germline, CDR1 is SGDLS, CDR2 YYNGEE. The CDR3 spans 15 residues. V was pared by 1 base and J by 5 bases, with 14 bases between. The CDR3 sequence: CASSVTGDLKDTQYF. CDR3 DNA sequence: TGTGCCAGCAGCGTAACGGGTGACTTGAAAGATACGCAGTATTTT. Full variable domain (missing parts from reference TRBV9 and TRBJ2-3): DSGVTQTPKHLITATGQRVTLRCSPRSGDLSVYWYQQSLDQGLQFLIQYYNGEERAKGNILERFSAQQFPDLHSELNLSSLELGDSALYFCASSVTGDLKDTQYFGPGTRLTVL.

The chain combines TRBV7-9 with TRBJ2-7, with 10 nucleotides matching TRBD2. V shed 5 bases and J 1 base; nucleotides not matched to a gene: 5. Germline V CDR1 and CDR2: SEHNR, FQNEAQ (reference sequence). The CDR3 totals 15 residues. The CDR3 nucleotides are TGTGCCAGCAGCACAGGACTAGCGGATTCCTACGAGCAGTACTTC. Protein: CASSTGLADSYEQYF. Combining the CDR3 with reference TRBV7-9 and TRBJ2-7 gives the whole variable domain DTGVSQNPRHKITKRGQNVTFRCDPISEHNRLYWYRQTLGQGPEFLTYFQNEAQLEKSRLLSDRFSAERPKGSFSTLEIQRTEQGDSAMYLCASSTGLADSYEQYFGPGTRLTVT.